This T cell receptor (beta chain) was retrieved from a study of cytomegalovirus exposure and HLA in healthy donors. Study in general: One earlier analysis, a look at approximately 180 million T cells, found 100 million to 130 million unique TCR beta sequences. Notes on the study in general: What was likely a sequencing artifact was a cluster of highly shared sequence variants. In a later analysis, the majority of CMV-associated beta chains seemingly showed HLA restriction.

A remark on this clone: No antigen is known for it.

The CDR3 loop spans 15 amino acids. J gave up 1 base and V 4 bases, and 6 bases lay outside the gene matches. The germline V gene encodes CDR1 LGHNA and CDR2 YNFKEQ. Everyone who donated was a healthy bone marrow donor. This PCR relied on a set of 60 Vbeta primers and 13 Jbeta primers. Method: immunoSEQ multiplex PCR; TCRdb's copy keeps in-frame clones and lacks some. Among more than 80,000 clones, roughly 77% were seen once, and the ten largest hold 4% to 5%. Sequenced material: PBMCs. This sequence was found in a man aged 60 to 75 in good health and CMV-seronegative. J is TRBJ2-5 and V is TRBV4-2; 7 bases line up with TRBD1. The CDR3: CASSPRWDSQETQYF. DNA for the CDR3: TGTGCCAGCAGCCCCAGGTGGGACAGCCAAGAGACCCAGTACTTC.